Listed here are 9 T cell receptor beta chains from one sample, sequenced in a study of blood T cells in healthy people across ages. With a J-beta primer mix and a sample-barcoded 5' primer, a second PCR ran about 7 to 12 cycles. MiXCR was run by TCRdb on the 5' RACE reads, yielding one entry per CDR3 protein. The sample lists over a million distinct CDR3 sequences; 42% were seen once. The sample comprised blood. These receptors all stem from a woman aged 18-35 years in good health.

The J gene is TRBJ2-1, the V gene TRBV6-1; 16 positions match TRBD2. V lost 7 bases and J lost 3; bases outside the gene matches: 3. The CDR3 runs 16 residues. Germline V gene lookup returns CDR1 MNHNS and CDR2 SASEGT. As DNA, the CDR3 is TGTGCCAGCAAGGGACTAGCGGGAGGGTTCTACAATGAGCAGTTCTTC. This codes for CASKGLAGGFYNEQFF.

This sequence joins TRBV20-1 and TRBJ2-5; TRBD2 agrees at 8 bases. The germline gives CDR1 DFQATT, CDR2 SNEGSKA (reference sequence). J lost 11 bases, V lost 1 base, and 15 bases had no gene match. This CDR3 is 15 amino acids long. CDR3 sequence (DNA): TGCAGTGCTAGAGTTAGGGGACTAGTGCCCAATGAGCAGTACTTC. Translating it yields CSARVRGLVPNEQYF.

Regarding this clonotype: Sequence at one end of the junction differs from germline and may be a read error. The V and J genes are TRBV18 and TRBJ2-3; D unclear. Germline assignment: CDR1 KGHSH and CDR2 LQKENI. This CDR3 spans 12 amino acids. CDR3 DNA sequence: TGTGCCCGCTCCTCTAGCACAGATACGCAGTATTTT. Translation gives CARSSSTDTQYF.

This clonotype was counted only a few times. The J gene is TRBJ2-5, the V gene TRBV20-1; a weak D match, TRBD1 (5 bases). Trimming shortened V by 1 base and J by 4 bases, and 19 bases separated the two germline ends. Looked up from germline, CDR1 is DFQATT and CDR2 is SNEGSKA (reference sequence). The CDR3 sequence is 16 residues long. The CDR3, as DNA: TGCAGTGCTAGAGGGTTTCGGGCAGGTGGGGCAGAGACCCAGTACTTC. It yields the protein CSARGFRAGGAETQYF.

V and J are TRBV20-1 and TRBJ2-1; maybe TRBD1 (6 bases). The CDR3 is 14 residues long. Germline V gene sequence: CDR1 DFQATT, CDR2 SNEGSKA (reference sequence). The ends were cut back, 6 bases at V and 3 bases at J, with 15 bases in the middle. CDR3 in amino acids: CSANHRADYNEQFF. In DNA, the CDR3 is TGCAGTGCCAATCACAGGGCAGACTACAATGAGCAGTTCTTC.

The V call is TRBV4-2, the J call TRBJ2-3; D may be TRBD1 (5 bases). In germline, CDR1 is LGHNA, CDR2 YNFKEQ. Trimming stripped 4 bases from V and 9 bases from J, with 14 bases between. The CDR3 is made up of 13 amino acids. The CDR3 coding sequence is TGTGCCAGCAGCCGCCTGGACATCAAGACGCAGTATTTT. Amino acid sequence: CASSRLDIKTQYF.

A remark on this clonotype: A much larger clone is a single base away; this may be a read error. This CDR3 reads CAYRVNHGYTF. The CDR3 nucleotides are TGTGCCTACAGGGTTAACCATGGCTACACCTTC. The chain combines TRBV30 with TRBJ1-2, with a possible D match to TRBD1 (6 bases). The CDR3 contains 11 residues. CDR1 and CDR2 from the germline V gene are GTSNPN and SVGIG (reference sequence).

This clonotype was observed a handful of times. The CDR3 reads CASRTGVRAYNEQFF. The CDR3 DNA follows: TGTGCCAGCAGAACAGGGGTTAGGGCCTACAATGAGCAGTTCTTC. V and J are TRBV28 and TRBJ2-1; 7 bases agree with TRBD1. Germline-derived CDR1 and CDR2 are MDHEN and SYDVKM. The ends lost 6 bases at V and 2 bases at J; junction bases unmatched: 7. The CDR3 loop spans 15 amino acids.

Points on this clonotype: The junction departs from germline at one end; a sequencing error may be responsible. This sequence joins TRBV29-1 and TRBJ1-5; D might be TRBD1 (5 bases). Germline V lookup: CDR1 SQVTM, CDR2 ANQGSEA. This CDR3 contains 14 residues. Here the CDR3 reads CGVVVEGIDQPQHF. CDR3 DNA sequence: TGCGGCGTTGTGGTCGAGGGGATCGATCAGCCCCAGCATTTT.